Below are 29 T cell receptor beta chains sequenced from a single sample in a study of cytomegalovirus exposure and HLA in healthy donors. TCRdb's copy holds only in-frame clones and misses some; the assay was immunoSEQ multiplex PCR. The sample contains roughly 60,000 clones, about 92% of which appear only once. Sequencing was done on a sample of PBMCs. Every receptor here comes from a woman aged 18-29 years in good health and CMV-seronegative.

The chain employs TRBV10-2 and TRBJ2-1; a possible D gene is TRBD2 (5 bases). The germline V gene encodes CDR1 WSHSY and CDR2 SAAADI. This CDR3 region has 14 residues. V lost 5 bases and J 5 bases, leaving 13 bases between the germline ends. The CDR3 here is CASSSTGSHNEQFF. The DNA of the CDR3 is TGCGCCAGCAGTTCAACGGGATCCCACAATGAGCAGTTCTTC.

J is TRBJ2-5 and V is TRBV5-6; TRBD2 is a possible D gene (6 bases). The CDR3 sequence is 17 residues long. The V gene lost 1 base and the J gene lost 5 bases, with 21 bases spanning the gap. Germline loops: CDR1 SGHDT, CDR2 YYEEEE. The CDR3 loop reads CASSLIGRGGSQETQYF. The CDR3, as DNA: TGTGCCAGCAGCTTGATCGGGCGGGGAGGTTCCCAGGAGACCCAGTACTTC.

This clone was observed once. The V and J genes are TRBV4-1 and TRBJ2-6; maybe TRBD1 (6 bases). There are 18 residues in the CDR3. V was shortened by 1 base and J by 1 base, with 14 bases between the two germline ends. CDR1 and CDR2 (germline): MGHRA, YSYEKL. The CDR3 is CASSQVSQGQSGANVLTF. The CDR3 DNA is TGCGCCAGCAGCCAAGTTTCACAGGGCCAATCTGGGGCCAACGTCCTGACTTTC.

The CDR3 here is CASRTGTGELFF. CDR3 DNA: TGTGCCAGCAGAACAGGGACCGGGGAGCTGTTTTTT. The J gene is TRBJ2-2, the V gene TRBV6-1, with D perhaps TRBD1 (6 bases). V lost 6 bases and J lost 5, with 7 bases in between. Germline loops: CDR1 MNHNS, CDR2 SASEGT. This CDR3 has 12 amino acids.

V gene TRBV5-4 combines with J gene TRBJ1-2; D not resolved. The CDR3 extends over 13 amino acids. V lost 5 bases to trimming and J lost 3 bases, with 11 bases between them. Germline V gene sequence: CDR1 SGHNT, CDR2 YYREEE (reference sequence). The CDR3 loop is CASSSREHYGYTF. In DNA form, the CDR3 reads TGTGCCAGCAGTTCGAGGGAACACTATGGCTACACCTTC.

CDR3 protein: CASSFRERGDYEQYF. CDR3 coding DNA: TGCGCCAGCAGCTTCAGGGAGCGGGGGGACTACGAGCAGTACTTC. V usage is TRBV5-1 and J usage is TRBJ2-7; 9 bases map to TRBD2. This CDR3 has 15 residues. The V and J ends lost 2 bases and 3 bases, in that order; junction bases with no gene match: 6. Germline CDR1 reads SGHRS; CDR2 reads YFSETQ.

V gene TRBV6-1 combines with J gene TRBJ2-5, with TRBD2 as a possible D gene (5 bases). Trimming cost V 8 bases and J 2 bases, with 18 bases left between them. The CDR3 loop spans 15 amino acids. CDR1 and CDR2 (germline): MNHNS, SASEGT. Here the CDR3 DNA reads TGTGCCAGCGGTCCGGGGATTGGCCGTCAAGAGACCCAGTACTTC. It is translated as CASGPGIGRQETQYF.

The genes are TRBV28 and TRBJ2-7, with 7 nucleotides matching TRBD1. The trim removed 6 bases at V and 5 bases at J, leaving 13 bases unmatched. Germline V gives CDR1 MDHEN, CDR2 SYDVKM. The CDR3 contains 15 residues. CDR3 sequence (DNA): TGTGCCAGCAGGGGGGCGAAGACAGGGTCCGACGAGCAGTACTTC. Protein sequence: CASRGAKTGSDEQYF.

The V and J genes are TRBV6-6 and TRBJ2-7; 9 positions agree with TRBD1. With V trimmed by 2 bases and J by 3 bases, 5 bases remained unmatched. Germline CDR1 reads MNHNY; CDR2 reads SVGAGI (reference sequence). The CDR3 loop spans 15 amino acids. The CDR3 DNA sequence: TGTGCCAGCAGTTACGGGAGACAGGGGGACTACGAGCAGTACTTC. It codes for CASSYGRQGDYEQYF.

The chain couples TRBV28 to TRBJ1-5, with D tentatively TRBD1 (6 bases). Germline V gene sequence: CDR1 MDHEN, CDR2 SYDVKM. The V gene lost 6 bases and the J gene lost 1 base, with 13 bases spanning the gap. This CDR3 has 15 residues. In nucleotides, the CDR3 is TGTGCCAGCAGACGACAGGACTTGAGCAATCAGCCCCAGCATTTT. This gives the protein CASRRQDLSNQPQHF.

The chain joins TRBV5-6 to TRBJ1-5, with 7 bases fitting TRBD1. Germline-derived CDR1 and CDR2 are SGHDT and YYEEEE. Germline trimming cut 4 bases from V and 5 bases from J; bases unmatched to any gene: 12. The CDR3 is made up of 16 amino acids. The CDR3 nucleotides read TGTGCCAGCAGCCAATGGGATAACAGGGGTTATCAGCCCCAGCATTTT. This sequence encodes CASSQWDNRGYQPQHF.

The V gene is TRBV11-3, the J gene TRBJ2-7; D ambiguous. Germline CDR1 reads SGHNT; CDR2 reads YENEEA. The CDR3 is 14 residues long. Trimming took 0 bases from V and 4 from J, leaving 10 bases between them. CDR3: CASSLDPSRYEQYF. The CDR3 bases are TGTGCCAGCAGCTTAGATCCGTCGCGTTACGAGCAGTACTTC.

The chain combines TRBV6-5 with TRBJ1-2, with a tentative D call TRBD1 (5 bases). The CDR3 has 15 amino acids. V lost 6 bases and J lost 8, with 22 bases in between. CDR1 and CDR2 (germline): MNHEY, SVGAGI. CDR3 bases: TGTGCCAGCAGAACTGACAGATACTTATATGGCGGCTACACCTTC. Protein sequence: CASRTDRYLYGGYTF.

This clone occurred a few times. The chain joins TRBV6-5 to TRBJ2-7; the match to TRBD2 covers 11 bases. J was trimmed by 4 bases and V by 8 bases; bases with no gene match: 4. This CDR3 is 13 amino acids long. From germline, CDR1 is MNHEY and CDR2 SVGAGI. CDR3 bases: TGTGCCAGCGGACCTAGCGGGAGGTACGAGCAGTACTTC. This translates into CASGPSGRYEQYF.

V is TRBV6-6 and J is TRBJ1-2; D may be TRBD1 (5 bases). The V gene's germline CDR1 is MNHNY and CDR2 SVGAGI (reference sequence). The V and J ends lost 2 bases and 4 bases respectively, with 5 bases between them. The CDR3 totals 12 residues. Here the CDR3 reads CASSYDSYGYTF. CDR3 sequence (DNA): TGTGCCAGCAGTTACGACAGCTATGGCTACACCTTC.

The CDR3 loop is CATTGYLYNEQFF. CDR3 coding DNA: TGTGCCACCACGGGTTACCTATACAATGAGCAGTTCTTC. This rearrangement joins TRBV2 to TRBJ2-1; D is undetermined. V lost 10 bases to trimming and J lost 4 bases, with 14 bases between them. The CDR3 is 13 residues long. In germline, CDR1 is SNHLY, CDR2 FYNNEI.

J is TRBJ2-1 and V is TRBV11-3, with 8 bases that match TRBD2. The ends lost 5 bases at V and 4 bases at J; junction bases unmatched: 10. This CDR3 comprises 16 residues. The V gene's germline CDR1 is SGHNT and CDR2 YENEEA. The CDR3 DNA sequence: TGTGCCAGCAGCCCCCCTGGCGGGGGGAGATACAATGAGCAGTTCTTC. It codes for CASSPPGGGRYNEQFF.

The V gene is TRBV19, the J gene TRBJ2-7; 8 bases are a match to TRBD1. The germline CDR1 and CDR2 sequences are LNHDA and SQIVND (reference sequence). The ends lost 6 bases at V and 4 bases at J; junction bases unmatched: 5. The CDR3 extends over 13 amino acids. The CDR3 is CASSDRGWYEQYF. The CDR3 DNA reads TGTGCCAGTAGCGACAGGGGTTGGTACGAGCAGTACTTC.

The rearrangement links TRBV27 to TRBJ2-2, with 7 nucleotides matching TRBD1. The germline CDR1 and CDR2 sequences are MNHEY and SMNVEV (reference sequence). The J segment lost 6 bases and the V segment lost 5 bases, leaving 9 bases of the junction unmatched. This CDR3 has 15 residues. The CDR3 region has the DNA TGTGCCAGCAGTCTGACAGGGAATAATGCCGGGGAGCTGTTTTTT. Its translation: CASSLTGNNAGELFF.

V is TRBV27 and J is TRBJ1-1; maybe TRBD1 (5 bases). The CDR3 consists of 13 residues. Deletions cut 6 bases from V and 1 base from J, with 9 bases between. CDR1 MNHEY and CDR2 SMNVEV come from the germline V gene (reference sequence). Written as DNA, the CDR3 is TGTGCCAGCAGGTACCAGGGGAACACTGAAGCTTTCTTT. Translation: CASRYQGNTEAFF.

The V gene is TRBV2, the J gene TRBJ2-7, with D perhaps TRBD2 (5 bases). V was trimmed by 5 bases and J by 2 bases, leaving 10 bases between them. This CDR3 is built from 13 residues. CDR1 is SNHLY and CDR2 is FYNNEI in the germline V gene. The CDR3 is CASSRTRTYEQYF. CDR3 nucleotides: TGTGCCAGCAGTCGGACTCGAACCTACGAGCAGTACTTC.

The rearrangement uses TRBV7-2 and TRBJ2-1, with 7 bases identical to TRBD1. CDR3 length: 16 amino acids. Per the germline V gene, CDR1 is SGHTA and CDR2 is FQGNSA. V gave up 5 bases and J gave up 0 bases; unmatched junction bases: 7. The CDR3 region is CASSPRDSRSYNEQFF. In DNA form, the CDR3 reads TGTGCCAGCAGCCCTCGGGACAGCCGCTCCTACAATGAGCAGTTCTTC. The whole variable domain, remainder taken from reference TRBV7-2 and TRBJ2-1, is GAGVSQSPSNKVTEKGKDVELRCDPISGHTALYWYRQSLGQGLEFLIYFQGNSAPDKSGLPSDRFSAERTGGSVSTLTIQRTQQEDSAVYLCASSPRDSRSYNEQFFGPGTRLTVL.

The J gene is TRBJ1-1, the V gene TRBV13; the D gene is possibly TRBD1 (6 bases). This CDR3 spans 17 amino acids. Trimming left V 5 bases short and J 0 bases short, with 19 bases between. Germline V gene data show CDR1 as PRHDT and CDR2 as FYEKMQ (reference sequence). CDR3 in DNA: TGTGCCAGCAGCCCAAGGAAAACAGGGTTATTGAACACTGAAGCTTTCTTT. The encoded protein is CASSPRKTGLLNTEAFF.

The chain joins TRBV6-1 to TRBJ2-7; TRBD1 is a possible D gene (5 bases). The CDR3 extends over 14 amino acids. CDR1 and CDR2 (germline): MNHNS, SASEGT. V lost 8 bases to trimming and J lost 2 bases, with 16 bases between them. The CDR3 reads CASCQPDSTYEQYF. DNA for the CDR3: TGTGCCAGCTGTCAGCCCGACAGTACCTACGAGCAGTACTTC.

This chain uses TRBV9 with TRBJ1-2; no clear D gene. This CDR3 comprises 15 residues. Trimming stripped 0 bases from V and 2 bases from J, with 11 bases between. CDR1 SGDLS and CDR2 YYNGEE come from the germline V gene. The CDR3 region is CASSVDVTENYGYTF. The CDR3 nucleotides are TGTGCCAGCAGCGTAGACGTAACAGAGAACTATGGCTACACCTTC.

The chain carries TRBV7-4 and TRBJ1-2; 7 nucleotides agree with TRBD1. V was clipped by 4 bases and J by 3 bases; unmatched bases: 5. The CDR3 extends over 14 amino acids. Germline V CDR1 and CDR2: SGHVT, SQSDAQ. The CDR3 sequence is CASSCRTGDYGYTF. For the CDR3, the DNA is TGTGCCAGCAGCTGCAGGACAGGCGACTATGGCTACACCTTC.

The CDR3 region has the DNA TGTGCCAGTAGTCCTCGGACAGGGACAGATACGCAGTATTTT. The encoded protein is CASSPRTGTDTQYF. J is TRBJ2-3 and V is TRBV19; 8 bases line up with TRBD1. The J segment lost 3 bases and the V segment lost 5 bases, leaving 4 bases of the junction unmatched. CDR3 size: 14 residues. Germline V gene lookup returns CDR1 LNHDA and CDR2 SQIVND (reference sequence). Supplemented by reference TRBV19 and TRBJ2-3, the full variable domain reads DGGITQSPKYLFRKEGQNVTLSCEQNLNHDAMYWYRQDPGQGLRLIYYSQIVNDFQKGDIAEGYSVSREKKESFPLTVTSAQKNPTAFYLCASSPRTGTDTQYFGPGTRLTVL.

The V gene is TRBV30, the J gene TRBJ2-1; D is undetermined. V gave up 0 bases and J gave up 0 bases, with 12 bases separating them. CDR1 is GTSNPN, CDR2 SVGIG, per germline (reference sequence). This CDR3 has 16 residues. DNA of the CDR3: TGTGCCTGGAGTGTCTCCCAAGCGCGCTCCTACAATGAGCAGTTCTTC. It codes for CAWSVSQARSYNEQFF.

The V call is TRBV28, the J call TRBJ1-1, with TRBD1 as a possible D gene (5 bases). CDR1 is MDHEN, CDR2 SYDVKM, per germline. This CDR3 has 13 amino acids. V was clipped by 5 bases and J by 6 bases, with 13 bases between them. The CDR3 region has the DNA TGTGCCAGCAGTCCTCCCGACAGTCCTGAAGCTTTCTTT. This codes for CASSPPDSPEAFF.